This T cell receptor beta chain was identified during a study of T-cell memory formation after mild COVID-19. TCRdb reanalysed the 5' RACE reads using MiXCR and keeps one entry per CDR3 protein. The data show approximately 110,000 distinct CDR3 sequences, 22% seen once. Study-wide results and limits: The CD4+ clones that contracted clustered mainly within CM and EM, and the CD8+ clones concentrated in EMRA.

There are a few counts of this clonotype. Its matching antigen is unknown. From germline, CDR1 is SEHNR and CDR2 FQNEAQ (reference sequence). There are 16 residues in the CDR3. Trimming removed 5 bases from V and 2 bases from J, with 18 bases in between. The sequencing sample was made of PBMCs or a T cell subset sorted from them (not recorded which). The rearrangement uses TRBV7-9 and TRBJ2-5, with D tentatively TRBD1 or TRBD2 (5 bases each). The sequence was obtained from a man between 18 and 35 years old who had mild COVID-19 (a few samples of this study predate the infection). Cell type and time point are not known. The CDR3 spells CASSPSAGTGQETQYF. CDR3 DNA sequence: TGTGCCAGCAGCCCTAGTGCCGGGACGGGACAAGAGACCCAGTACTTC.